Listed below are T cell receptor beta chains from one sample, sequenced in a study of CDR3 diversity in severe acne. Via MiXCR, TCRdb re-called the PCR reads, giving one row per CDR3 protein. The repertoire holds roughly 100,000 distinct CDR3 sequences, with roughly half as singletons. The sequenced material came from blood. The receptors come from a male donor with acne. The CDR3 runs from the conserved cysteine through the conserved F or W. The D gene is left open where the match is weak. Expanded clones get a size class; other rows say once, few or many, or leave the size out.

clone_size: many; v_call: TRBV24-1; d_call: NA; j_call: TRBJ1-5; cdr3_aa: CATSDTRGQPQHF; cdr3_nt: TGTGCCACCAGTGACACCAGGGGACAGCCCCAGCATTTT
clone_size: many; v_call: TRBV7-2; d_call: NA; j_call: TRBJ1-5; cdr3_aa: CASSLVGGEEPQHF; cdr3_nt: TGTGCCAGCAGCTTAGTGGGGGGCGAGGAGCCCCAGCATTTT
clone_size: large; v_call: TRBV7-6; d_call: NA; j_call: TRBJ1-2; cdr3_aa: CASSSGTTDYTF; cdr3_nt: TGTGCCAGCAGCTCCGGGACTACGGACTACACCTTC
clone_size: NA; v_call: TRBV12-3/TRBV12-4; d_call: TRBD2; j_call: TRBJ2-7; cdr3_aa: CASSLGTSGGPYNEQYF; cdr3_nt: TGTGCCAGCAGTTTGGGTACTAGCGGGGGACCCTACAATGAGCAGTACTTC
clone_size: NA; v_call: TRBV13; d_call: TRBD1; j_call: TRBJ2-5; cdr3_aa: CASSLSLPHRDSQETRYF; cdr3_nt: TGTGCCAGCAGCTTATCTTTGCCACACAGGGACAGTCAAGAGACCCGGTACTTC
clone_size: NA; v_call: TRBV15; d_call: NA; j_call: TRBJ1-2; cdr3_aa: CATSNEANYGYTF; cdr3_nt: TGTGCCACCTCCAACGAGGCTAACTATGGCTACACCTTC
clone_size: many; v_call: TRBV20-1; d_call: TRBD2; j_call: TRBJ2-1; cdr3_aa: CSARVLAGDSYNEQFF; cdr3_nt: TGCAGTGCTAGAGTTCTAGCGGGCGACTCCTACAATGAGCAGTTCTTC
clone_size: NA; v_call: TRBV29-1; d_call: TRBD2; j_call: TRBJ2-1; cdr3_aa: CSVRGLAGVGNEQFF; cdr3_nt: TGCAGCGTTCGGGGACTAGCGGGAGTGGGCAATGAGCAGTTCTTC
clone_size: many; v_call: TRBV6-4; d_call: NA; j_call: TRBJ2-1; cdr3_aa: CASSDSGVGSYNEQFF; cdr3_nt: TGTGCCAGCAGTGACTCGGGAGTGGGGTCCTACAATGAGCAGTTCTTC
clone_size: NA; v_call: TRBV7-9; d_call: NA; j_call: TRBJ1-1; cdr3_aa: CASLWEDTEAFF; cdr3_nt: TGTGCCAGCTTGTGGGAGGACACTGAAGCTTTCTTT
clone_size: NA; v_call: TRBV10-3; d_call: TRBD2; j_call: TRBJ2-7; cdr3_aa: CAISEQLSGRSYEQYF; cdr3_nt: TGTGCCATCAGTGAGCAACTTAGCGGGAGGAGCTACGAGCAGTACTTC
clone_size: NA; v_call: TRBV25-1; d_call: TRBD2; j_call: TRBJ2-3; cdr3_aa: CASREGGTSTDTQYF; cdr3_nt: TGTGCCAGCAGGGAAGGGGGGACTAGTACAGATACGCAGTATTTT
clone_size: NA; v_call: TRBV7-9; d_call: NA; j_call: TRBJ2-3; cdr3_aa: CASSLVQGGYGWTDTQYF; cdr3_nt: TGTGCCAGCAGCTTAGTACAGGGTGGGTATGGGTGGACAGATACGCAGTATTTT
clone_size: NA; v_call: TRBV6-2/TRBV6-3; d_call: TRBD1; j_call: TRBJ1-5; cdr3_aa: CASSRDRGPQSQHF; cdr3_nt: TGTGCCAGCAGCCGGGACAGGGGACCTCAGTCCCAGCATTTT
clone_size: once; v_call: TRBV2; d_call: TRBD1; j_call: TRBJ1-5; cdr3_aa: CASSPHRGSNQPQHF; cdr3_nt: TGTGCCAGCAGTCCTCACAGGGGAAGCAATCAGCCCCAGCATTTT
clone_size: many; v_call: TRBV6-5; d_call: TRBD1; j_call: TRBJ2-1; cdr3_aa: CASLRTGDIDNEQFF; cdr3_nt: TGTGCCAGCCTACGGACAGGGGACATCGACAATGAGCAGTTCTTC
clone_size: NA; v_call: TRBV19; d_call: NA; j_call: TRBJ1-1; cdr3_aa: CASSSEGWNTEAFF; cdr3_nt: TGTGCCAGTAGCTCGGAGGGCTGGAATACTGAAGCTTTCTTT
clone_size: NA; v_call: TRBV10-2; d_call: NA; j_call: TRBJ2-6; cdr3_aa: CASSESPGRRSGVNVLTF; cdr3_nt: TGCGCCAGCAGTGAGAGTCCGGGACGCCGCTCTGGGGTCAACGTCCTGACTTTC
clone_size: NA; v_call: TRBV29-1; d_call: TRBD2; j_call: TRBJ2-6; cdr3_aa: CSVEEGLAGVGGANVLTF; cdr3_nt: TGCAGCGTTGAGGAGGGACTAGCGGGAGTGGGGGGGGCCAACGTCCTGACTTTC
clone_size: few; v_call: TRBV6-1; d_call: TRBD2; j_call: TRBJ2-3; cdr3_aa: CASIGTTTDTQYF; cdr3_nt: TGTGCCAGCATCGGGACTACCACAGATACGCAGTATTTT
clone_size: NA; v_call: TRBV2; d_call: NA; j_call: TRBJ2-5; cdr3_aa: CASSQERGVTETQYF; cdr3_nt: TGTGCCAGCAGCCAAGAGAGGGGGGTAACGGAGACCCAGTACTTC
clone_size: many; v_call: TRBV12-3/TRBV12-4; d_call: NA; j_call: TRBJ2-7; cdr3_aa: CASSLASSFYEQYF; cdr3_nt: TGTGCCAGCAGTTTAGCTAGCAGCTTCTACGAGCAGTACTTC
clone_size: NA; v_call: TRBV11-2; d_call: NA; j_call: TRBJ2-3; cdr3_aa: CASSPTTGPGTQYF; cdr3_nt: TGTGCCAGCAGCCCCACGACGGGCCCGGGTACGCAGTATTTT
clone_size: NA; v_call: TRBV10-3; d_call: TRBD2; j_call: TRBJ2-3; cdr3_aa: CAISETSGRTDTQYF; cdr3_nt: TGTGCCATCAGTGAGACTAGCGGCCGCACAGATACGCAGTATTTT
clone_size: NA; v_call: TRBV25-1; d_call: NA; j_call: TRBJ2-5; cdr3_aa: CASRQGGVLYETQYF; cdr3_nt: TGTGCCAGCAGACAGGGTGGCGTATTGTACGAGACCCAGTACTTC
clone_size: few; v_call: TRBV25-1; d_call: NA; j_call: TRBJ1-1; cdr3_aa: CATGDATEAFF; cdr3_nt: TGTGCCACCGGAGACGCCACTGAAGCTTTCTTT
clone_size: many; v_call: TRBV7-2; d_call: NA; j_call: TRBJ1-1; cdr3_aa: CASSQTLGTEAFF; cdr3_nt: TGTGCCAGCAGCCAGACCCTTGGAACTGAAGCTTTCTTT
clone_size: NA; v_call: TRBV15; d_call: NA; j_call: TRBJ1-2; cdr3_aa: CATSGATGSVDYGYTF; cdr3_nt: TGTGCCACCAGCGGGGCAACAGGGTCAGTAGACTATGGCTACACCTTC
clone_size: NA; v_call: TRBV7-9; d_call: NA; j_call: TRBJ2-1; cdr3_aa: CASSPGRGDYNEQFF; cdr3_nt: TGTGCCAGCAGCCCCGGGAGAGGGGACTACAATGAGCAGTTCTTC
clone_size: medium-sized; v_call: TRBV29-1; d_call: NA; j_call: TRBJ1-6; cdr3_aa: CSALTGAGDNSPLHF; cdr3_nt: TGCAGCGCCTTGACCGGGGCCGGAGATAATTCACCCCTCCACTTT
clone_size: NA; v_call: TRBV9; d_call: NA; j_call: TRBJ1-1; cdr3_aa: CASSFRKTEAFF; cdr3_nt: TGTGCCAGCAGTTTCCGCAAAACTGAAGCTTTCTTT
clone_size: NA; v_call: TRBV6-5; d_call: NA; j_call: TRBJ2-5; cdr3_aa: CASSYSNRNEKELFFGSGTQYF; cdr3_nt: NA
clone_size: few; v_call: TRBV7-6; d_call: TRBD2; j_call: TRBJ2-5; cdr3_aa: CASSTGLAGSETQYF; cdr3_nt: TGTGCCAGCAGCACCGGACTAGCGGGAAGCGAGACCCAGTACTTC
clone_size: many; v_call: TRBV20-1; d_call: NA; j_call: TRBJ2-1; cdr3_aa: CSATPGVVREKSSYNEQFF; cdr3_nt: TGCAGTGCTACCCCCGGGGTAGTAAGGGAAAAGAGCTCCTACAATGAGCAGTTCTTC
clone_size: NA; v_call: TRBV12-3/TRBV12-4; d_call: NA; j_call: TRBJ1-2; cdr3_aa: CASSPFSGVANHGNTF; cdr3_nt: TGTGCCAGCAGCCCATTTTCGGGGGTAGCCAACCATGGCAACACCTTC
clone_size: NA; v_call: TRBV5-6; d_call: NA; j_call: TRBJ2-2; cdr3_aa: CASSLTTTGELFF; cdr3_nt: TGTGCCAGCAGCTTGACTACCACCGGGGAGCTGTTTTTT
clone_size: NA; v_call: TRBV2; d_call: NA; j_call: TRBJ1-6; cdr3_aa: CASSLEGNNSPLHF; cdr3_nt: TGTGCCAGCAGTTTAGAGGGGAATAATTCACCCCTCCACTTT
clone_size: NA; v_call: TRBV10-3; d_call: NA; j_call: TRBJ2-7; cdr3_aa: CAISESKGNYEQYF; cdr3_nt: TGTGCCATCAGTGAGTCGAAAGGTAACTACGAGCAGTACTTC
clone_size: NA; v_call: TRBV25-1; d_call: NA; j_call: TRBJ1-1; cdr3_aa: CASSEWANTEAFF; cdr3_nt: TGTGCCAGCAGTGAATGGGCGAACACTGAAGCCTTCTTT
clone_size: few; v_call: TRBV6-1; d_call: TRBD2; j_call: TRBJ2-5; cdr3_aa: CASSEEAGGPETQYF; cdr3_nt: TGTGCCAGCAGTGAAGAAGCGGGAGGGCCAGAGACCCAGTACTTC
clone_size: few; v_call: TRBV7-3; d_call: TRBD2; j_call: TRBJ2-7; cdr3_aa: CASSLTSGRGVYEQYF; cdr3_nt: TGTGCCAGCAGTTTAACTAGCGGGAGGGGCGTATACGAGCAGTACTTC
clone_size: NA; v_call: TRBV4-2; d_call: TRBD1; j_call: TRBJ2-7; cdr3_aa: CASSQEVGTGDSYEQYF; cdr3_nt: TGTGCCAGCAGCCAAGAAGTCGGGACAGGGGACTCCTACGAGCAGTACTTC
clone_size: many; v_call: TRBV19; d_call: TRBD2; j_call: TRBJ2-2; cdr3_aa: CASSLAGMTGELFF; cdr3_nt: TGTGCCAGTAGTCTAGCGGGTATGACCGGGGAGCTGTTTTTT
clone_size: many; v_call: TRBV29-1; d_call: NA; j_call: TRBJ2-7; cdr3_aa: CSARAASRGSYEQYF; cdr3_nt: TGCAGCGCTAGAGCGGCATCGAGAGGGTCCTACGAGCAGTACTTC
clone_size: many; v_call: TRBV5-1; d_call: NA; j_call: TRBJ2-3; cdr3_aa: CASSLLSGASTDTQYF; cdr3_nt: TGCGCCAGCAGCCTCCTTAGCGGAGCTAGCACAGATACGCAGTATTTT
clone_size: NA; v_call: TRBV6-5; d_call: TRBD2; j_call: TRBJ2-7; cdr3_aa: CASRYSSGTDSYEQYF; cdr3_nt: TGTGCCAGCAGGTACTCTAGCGGGACGGACTCCTACGAGCAGTACTTC
clone_size: few; v_call: TRBV4-3; d_call: NA; j_call: TRBJ1-2; cdr3_aa: CASSQGHGVSPYGYTF; cdr3_nt: TGCGCCAGCAGCCAAGGCCACGGGGTGAGCCCCTATGGCTACACCTTC
clone_size: NA; v_call: TRBV29-1; d_call: NA; j_call: TRBJ2-2; cdr3_aa: CSVDIWAGELFF; cdr3_nt: TGCAGCGTTGATATATGGGCCGGGGAGCTGTTTTTT
clone_size: NA; v_call: TRBV10-3; d_call: NA; j_call: TRBJ1-2; cdr3_aa: CAISESVGFFGYTF; cdr3_nt: TGTGCCATCAGTGAGTCGGTAGGGTTTTTTGGCTACACCTTC
clone_size: NA; v_call: TRBV4-2; d_call: NA; j_call: TRBJ1-5; cdr3_aa: CASSPGVNSNQPQHF; cdr3_nt: TGTGCCAGCAGCCCAGGGGTGAATAGCAATCAGCCCCAGCATTTT
clone_size: NA; v_call: TRBV10-3; d_call: NA; j_call: TRBJ2-2; cdr3_aa: CAIPDRANTGELFF; cdr3_nt: TGTGCCATACCAGACAGAGCGAACACCGGGGAGCTGTTTTTT
clone_size: many; v_call: TRBV7-2; d_call: NA; j_call: TRBJ1-4; cdr3_aa: CASSLAVGYNEKLFF; cdr3_nt: TGTGCCAGCAGCTTAGCGGTCGGGTATAATGAAAAACTGTTTTTT
clone_size: once; v_call: TRBV7-2; d_call: NA; j_call: TRBJ1-1; cdr3_aa: CASSLRGSTEAFF; cdr3_nt: TGTGCCAGCAGCTTACGGGGGAGCACTGAAGCTTTCTTT
clone_size: NA; v_call: TRBV29-1; d_call: TRBD2; j_call: TRBJ2-2; cdr3_aa: CSVQTGLAGVTGELFF; cdr3_nt: TGCAGCGTACAGACAGGACTAGCGGGAGTTACTGGGGAGCTGTTTTTT
clone_size: few; v_call: TRBV5-4; d_call: TRBD1; j_call: TRBJ2-4; cdr3_aa: CASQIRGGQGHSF; cdr3_nt: TGTGCCAGCCAGATTAGGGGCGGACAGGGGCATTCTTTC
clone_size: many; v_call: TRBV15; d_call: NA; j_call: TRBJ2-1; cdr3_aa: CATSRDLEGGGQFF; cdr3_nt: TGTGCCACCAGCAGAGATCTGGAGGGTGGGGGGCAGTTCTTC
clone_size: many; v_call: TRBV28; d_call: NA; j_call: TRBJ2-7; cdr3_aa: CASSGHVHEQYF; cdr3_nt: TGTGCCAGCAGTGGACACGTCCACGAGCAGTACTTC
clone_size: few; v_call: TRBV9; d_call: NA; j_call: TRBJ1-1; cdr3_aa: CASSISQNLGEEAFF; cdr3_nt: TGTGCCAGCAGCATTAGCCAAAATTTGGGGGAAGAAGCTTTCTTT
clone_size: NA; v_call: TRBV7-6; d_call: TRBD2; j_call: TRBJ2-1; cdr3_aa: CASSTGLAEQFF; cdr3_nt: TGTGCCAGCAGCACCGGACTAGCGGAGCAGTTCTTC